This T cell receptor (beta chain) derives from a study of T-cell reconstitution after alpha-beta-depleted transplantation in children. This clonotype was observed a few times. This CDR3 region has 16 residues. Trimming removed 2 bases at V and 3 bases at J, with 14 bases between. The germline CDR1 and CDR2 sequences are LGHNA and YSLEER. The TCRbeta library incorporated unique molecular identifiers. TCRdb itself ran the PCR reads through MiXCR, one entry per CDR3 protein. In the table there are approximately 590,000 distinct CDR3 sequences, more than 9% of which are singletons. This TCR was recovered from a human donor who donated a stem cell graft to a child with acute myeloid leukemia. The specimen was PBMCs from the stem cell graft donor, collected from the stem cell graft. The chain has TRBV4-3 and TRBJ2-1, with a possible D match to TRBD1 (5 bases). This CDR3 reads CASSQKRDSFYNEQFF. The CDR3 nucleotides read TGCGCCAGCAGCCAAAAACGAGACAGCTTCTACAATGAGCAGTTCTTC.